The sequence of this TCR beta chain was determined in a study of CD8+CD57+ T cells in acquired aplastic anemia (dated by TCRdb to about 2018). Regarding the study in general: A mean of about 3.2 ug of DNA, ranging from roughly 0.2 to 30 ug, was extracted from sorted CD4+ and CD8+ cells. CD8+CD57+ expansion was defined as a frequency above the mean frequency observed in healthy subjects. Results and caveats for the whole study, not just this receptor: Although 25 to 30 CD8+ CDR3 sequences were shared by patients and controls, these sequences appeared highly expressed in patients and within the immunodominant clones of patients. CD8+ Simpson's diversity did not differ significantly between patients and healthy controls (P=0.060).

Flow cytometry had shown CD8+CD57+ cell expansion in the patients selected for sequencing. Every patient had severe acquired aplastic anemia, diagnosed using the International Study of Aplastic Anemia and Agranulocytosis and Camitta criteria. Patients had received no therapy at the time of blood sampling. TCR repertoires of sorted CD4+ and CD8+ blood T cells from severe aplastic anemia patients and healthy subjects were deep-sequenced in the study. Patients were enrolled under clinicaltrials.gov protocols 00001620, 01623167, 00001397, 00071045, 00081523 and 00961064 in the USA. Ficoll-Paque density gradient centrifugation was used to isolate peripheral blood mononuclear cells. CD4+ and CD8+ T cells were sorted by FACS or magnetic beads before DNA extraction. To note about this clonotype: Which antigen it targets is not known. Per-base quality was not reported, and no clone a single base away is much larger than it.

Compared with germline, V lacks 7 bases and J lacks 4 bases; bases without a gene match: 5. CDR1 and CDR2, per the germline V gene (reference sequence), are LNHNV and YYDKDF. The CDR3, cysteine through phenylalanine, is 13 amino acids long. Just the 39-base CDR3 DNA is kept, in frame starting at base 1. Profiling of TCR beta VDJ combinations and CDR3 sequences used genomic DNA as the template. TCR repertoire sequencing was run on an Illumina HiSeq 2000. Per the original workflow: TRBV/TRBJ rearrangement plots, CDR3 size and DJ length profiles, and Simpson's diversity index were used to evaluate the repertoires. Whichever DNA sequence was most abundant in the deep sequencing data was defined as the immunodominant clone. CDR3 amino acid sequences were screened for sharing across subjects and compared with published repertoires and the VDJdb database. TCRdb reprocessing: public reads trimmed at Q25 with fastp, clones called with MiXCR, in-frame beta chains kept. Each entry merges the rows of one CDR3 protein and shows their most common DNA and genes. TCRdb's processing, not the authors' own work, is the source of the V and J calls. The sample includes 400,000 to 600,000 distinct CDR3 sequences, with approximately 32% observed a single time. Together, the top ten hold approximately 0.82% of the sample.

In this chain, TRBV15 is recombined with TRBJ1-2, with 8 bases matching TRBD1. The sequenced material came from sorted CD4+, CD8+, or CD8+CD57+ T cells (not recorded which) from PBMCs. The sequence came from a human donor with aplastic anemia. The CDR3 corresponds to CATTPGQVYGYTF. Read as DNA, the sequence is TGTGCCACCACCCCGGGACAGGTCTATGGCTACACCTTC.